Listed below are T cell receptor beta chains from one sample, sequenced in a study of T-cell reconstitution after alpha-beta-depleted transplantation in children. TCRdb reprocessed the PCR reads via MiXCR and lists one record per CDR3 protein. The sample carries 450,000 to 600,000 distinct CDR3 sequences, 10% to 15% recorded once. The starting material was PBMCs, mostly from graft donor cells, obtained 360 days after TCRalphabeta/CD19-depleted stem cell transplant. Receptors were obtained from a male patient under 18 who had a stem cell transplant for acute myeloid leukemia, so the T cells may come from the graft donor. The CDR3 runs from the conserved cysteine through the conserved F or W. A D gene is named only where the DNA matches it firmly. Part of the rows lack a size; the others show once, few, many or a class for expanded clones.

clone size	V gene	D gene	J gene	CDR3 protein
.	TRBV5-1	.	TRBJ2-7	CASSLWWLADEQYF
many	TRBV29-1	.	TRBJ2-7	CSVSHDYEQYF
few	TRBV29-1	TRBD1	TRBJ1-2	CSAYMTGDNYGYTF
.	TRBV7-8	.	TRBJ2-5	CGSLKVGETQYF
.	TRBV10-3	.	TRBJ2-7	CAIRGTLSYEQYF
few	TRBV6-1	.	TRBJ1-2	CASSGASPGDYGYTF
.	TRBV7-9	TRBD1	TRBJ2-3	CASSHRDRIRTDTQYF
many	TRBV4-3	TRBD2	TRBJ2-1	CASSPAGLDKYNEQFF
many	TRBV27	.	TRBJ2-1	CASSSAGLGGYEQFF
many	TRBV2	.	TRBJ2-2	CASSEGGRGELFF
many	TRBV7-6	.	TRBJ1-1	CASSFNSLFNAEAFF
.	TRBV4-3	.	TRBJ1-2	CASSQDVREDYGYTF
.	TRBV24-1	TRBD2	TRBJ2-3	CATSDTGLAWTTHTDTQYF
.	TRBV5-1	.	TRBJ2-7	CASSFSLSEFSYEQYF
few	TRBV27	TRBD2	TRBJ2-7	CASRISGRSSYEQYF
many	TRBV28	.	TRBJ1-1	CASRGGVTEAFF
few	TRBV5-1	.	TRBJ1-1	CASSLGDARNTEAFF
few	TRBV6-5	TRBD1	TRBJ1-4	CARSYSRGHRGGRYEKLFF
few	TRBV10-3	TRBD2	TRBJ2-2	CAISEGAGLITGELFF